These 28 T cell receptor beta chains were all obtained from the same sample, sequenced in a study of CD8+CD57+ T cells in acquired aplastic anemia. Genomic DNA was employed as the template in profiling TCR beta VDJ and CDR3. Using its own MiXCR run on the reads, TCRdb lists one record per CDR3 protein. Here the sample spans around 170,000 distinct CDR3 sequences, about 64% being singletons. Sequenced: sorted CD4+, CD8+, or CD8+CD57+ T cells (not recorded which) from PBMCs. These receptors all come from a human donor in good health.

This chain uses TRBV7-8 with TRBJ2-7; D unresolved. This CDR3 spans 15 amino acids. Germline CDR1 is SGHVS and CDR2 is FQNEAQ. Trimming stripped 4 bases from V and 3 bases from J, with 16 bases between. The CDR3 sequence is CASSYKTGFDYEQYF. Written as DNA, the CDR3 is TGTGCCAGCAGCTACAAGACCGGTTTTGACTACGAGCAGTACTTC.

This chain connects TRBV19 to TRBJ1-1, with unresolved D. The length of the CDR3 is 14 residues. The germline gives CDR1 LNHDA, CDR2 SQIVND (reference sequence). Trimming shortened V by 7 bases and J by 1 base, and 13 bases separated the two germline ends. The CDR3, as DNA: TGTGCCAGTAACCTGTTAGGAGGGAACACTGAAGCTTTCTTT. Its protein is CASNLLGGNTEAFF.

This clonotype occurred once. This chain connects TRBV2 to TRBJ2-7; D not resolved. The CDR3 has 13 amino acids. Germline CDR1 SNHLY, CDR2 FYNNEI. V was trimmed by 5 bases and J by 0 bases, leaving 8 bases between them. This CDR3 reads CASSPPLSYEQYF. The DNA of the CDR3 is TGTGCCAGCAGTCCACCTCTCTCCTACGAGCAGTACTTC.

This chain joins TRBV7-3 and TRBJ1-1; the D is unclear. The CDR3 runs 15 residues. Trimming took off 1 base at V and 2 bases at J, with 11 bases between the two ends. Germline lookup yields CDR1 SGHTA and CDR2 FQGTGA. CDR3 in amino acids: CASSLSRIVNTEAFF. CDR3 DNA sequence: TGTGCCAGCAGCTTAAGCCGAATAGTTAACACTGAAGCTTTCTTT.

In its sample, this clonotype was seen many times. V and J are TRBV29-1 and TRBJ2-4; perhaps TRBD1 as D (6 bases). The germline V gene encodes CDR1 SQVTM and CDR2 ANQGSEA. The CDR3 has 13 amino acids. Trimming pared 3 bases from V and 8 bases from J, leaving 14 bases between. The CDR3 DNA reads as TGCAGCGTTGAGCCAGGGGAAGGGGACATTCAGTACTTC. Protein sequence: CSVEPGEGDIQYF.

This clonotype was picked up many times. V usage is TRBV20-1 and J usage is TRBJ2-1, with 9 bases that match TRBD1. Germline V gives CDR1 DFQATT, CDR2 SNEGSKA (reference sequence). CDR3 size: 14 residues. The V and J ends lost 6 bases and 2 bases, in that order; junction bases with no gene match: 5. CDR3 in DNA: TGCAGTGCAAGAAACAGGGGGCCCTACAATGAGCAGTTCTTC. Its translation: CSARNRGPYNEQFF.

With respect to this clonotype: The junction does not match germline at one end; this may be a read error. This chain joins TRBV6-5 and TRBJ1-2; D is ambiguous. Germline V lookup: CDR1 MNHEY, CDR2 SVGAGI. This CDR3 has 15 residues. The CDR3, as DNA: TGTGCCAGCAGTCACTCTACGGGCCCAGAAGATGGCTACACCTTC. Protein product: CASSHSTGPEDGYTF.

The CDR3 nucleotides read TGTGCCACCAGCAGAGATAGGGGGGTGGGGCAGCCCCAGCATTTT. Residues: CATSRDRGVGQPQHF. The J gene is TRBJ1-5, the V gene TRBV15, with a tentative D call TRBD1 (6 bases). V dropped 0 bases and J dropped 7 bases, with 13 bases sitting between them. CDR1 is LNHNV and CDR2 is YYDKDF in the germline V gene (reference sequence). The CDR3 is 15 residues long.

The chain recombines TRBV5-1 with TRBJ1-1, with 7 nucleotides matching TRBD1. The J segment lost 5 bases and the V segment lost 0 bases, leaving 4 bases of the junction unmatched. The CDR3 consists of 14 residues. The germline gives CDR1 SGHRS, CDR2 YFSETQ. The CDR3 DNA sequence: TGCGCCAGCAGCTTGGGACAGGGAGTTACTGAAGCTTTCTTT. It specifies CASSLGQGVTEAFF.

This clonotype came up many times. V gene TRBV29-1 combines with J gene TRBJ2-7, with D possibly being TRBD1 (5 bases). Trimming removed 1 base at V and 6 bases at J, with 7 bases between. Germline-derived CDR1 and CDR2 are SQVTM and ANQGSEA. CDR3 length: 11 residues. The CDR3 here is CSVEGGLEQYF. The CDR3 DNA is TGCAGCGTTGAAGGGGGCCTCGAGCAGTACTTC.

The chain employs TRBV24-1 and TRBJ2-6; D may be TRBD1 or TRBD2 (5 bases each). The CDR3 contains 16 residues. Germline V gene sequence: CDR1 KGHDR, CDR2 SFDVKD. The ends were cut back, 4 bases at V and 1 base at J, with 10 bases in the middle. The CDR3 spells CATSDPGRSGANVLTF. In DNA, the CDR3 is TGTGCCACCAGTGACCCAGGGAGATCTGGGGCCAACGTCCTGACTTTC.

The CDR3 region has the DNA TGCAGTGCTAAGACTAGCGGGGGGGCCGGTGAGACCCAGTACTTC. Its protein is CSAKTSGGAGETQYF. The gene calls are TRBV20-1 and TRBJ2-5, with 14 bases matching TRBD2. The CDR3 is 15 residues long. Germline assignment: CDR1 DFQATT and CDR2 SNEGSKA (reference sequence). V dropped 4 bases and J dropped 5; count of bases not matched to a gene: 6.

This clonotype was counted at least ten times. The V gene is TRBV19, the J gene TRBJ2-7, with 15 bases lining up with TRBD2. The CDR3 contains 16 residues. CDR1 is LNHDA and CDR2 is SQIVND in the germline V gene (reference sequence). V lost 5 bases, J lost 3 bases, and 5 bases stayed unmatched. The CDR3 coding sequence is TGTGCCAGTAGTGGGGGACTAGCGGGAGGACTCTACGAGCAGTACTTC. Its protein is CASSGGLAGGLYEQYF.

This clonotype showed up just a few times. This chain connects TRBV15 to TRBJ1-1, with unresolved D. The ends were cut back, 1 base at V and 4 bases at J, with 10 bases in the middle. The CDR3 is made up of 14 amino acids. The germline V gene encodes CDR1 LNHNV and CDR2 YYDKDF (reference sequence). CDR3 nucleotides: TGTGCCACCAGCAGAGCGTTGGGGATCACTGAAGCTTTCTTT. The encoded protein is CATSRALGITEAFF.

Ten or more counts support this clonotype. The CDR3 loop reads CASSSEQGAYTEAFF. CDR3 in DNA: TGCGCCAGCAGCTCTGAACAGGGGGCCTACACTGAAGCTTTCTTT. The chain uses TRBV5-1 and TRBJ1-1, with 9 nucleotides matching TRBD1. This CDR3 is built from 15 residues. Trimming took 3 bases from V and 3 from J; bases not matched to a gene: 6. The germline CDR1 and CDR2 sequences are SGHRS and YFSETQ.

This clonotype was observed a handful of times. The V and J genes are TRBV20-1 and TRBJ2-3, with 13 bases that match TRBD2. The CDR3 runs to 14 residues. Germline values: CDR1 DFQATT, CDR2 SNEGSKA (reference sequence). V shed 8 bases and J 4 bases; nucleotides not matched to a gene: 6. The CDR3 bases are TGCAGTCCGTCGACTAGCGGGAGGCCAGATACGCAGTATTTT. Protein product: CSPSTSGRPDTQYF.

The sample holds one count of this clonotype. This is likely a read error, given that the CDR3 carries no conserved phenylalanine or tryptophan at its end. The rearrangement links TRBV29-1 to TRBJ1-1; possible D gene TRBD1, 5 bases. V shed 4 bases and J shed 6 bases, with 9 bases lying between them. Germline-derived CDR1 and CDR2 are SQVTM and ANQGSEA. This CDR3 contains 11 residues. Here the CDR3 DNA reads TGCAGCGTTGTCCGGGGCTCTGAAGCTTTCTCT. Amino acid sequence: CSVVRGSEAFS.

CDR3 residues: CASSTRAGELFF. CDR3 sequence (DNA): TGTGCCAGCAGTACTAGAGCCGGGGAGCTGTTTTTT. The rearrangement joins TRBV7-2 to TRBJ2-2; possible D gene TRBD2, 5 bases. The CDR3 totals 12 residues. CDR1 SGHTA and CDR2 FQGNSA come from the germline V gene. Trimming took 6 bases from V and 6 from J, leaving 8 bases between them.

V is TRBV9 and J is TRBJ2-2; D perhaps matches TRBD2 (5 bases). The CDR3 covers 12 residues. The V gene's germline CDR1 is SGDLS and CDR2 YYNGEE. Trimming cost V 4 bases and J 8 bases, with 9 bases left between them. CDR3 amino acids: CASSWRLGELFF. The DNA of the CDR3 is TGTGCCAGCAGCTGGAGGTTAGGGGAGCTGTTTTTT.

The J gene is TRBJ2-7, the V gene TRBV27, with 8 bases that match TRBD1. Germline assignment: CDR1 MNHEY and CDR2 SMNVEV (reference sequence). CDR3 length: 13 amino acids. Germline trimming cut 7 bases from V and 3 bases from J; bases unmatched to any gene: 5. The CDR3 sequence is CASIGTGIYEQYF. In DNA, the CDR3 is TGTGCCAGCATAGGGACAGGAATCTACGAGCAGTACTTC.

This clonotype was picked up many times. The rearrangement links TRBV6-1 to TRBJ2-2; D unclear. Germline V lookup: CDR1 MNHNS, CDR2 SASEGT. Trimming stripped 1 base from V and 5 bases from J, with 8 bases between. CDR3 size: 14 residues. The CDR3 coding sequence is TGTGCCAGCAGTGAAGACGTGGTAACCGGGGAGCTGTTTTTT. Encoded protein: CASSEDVVTGELFF.

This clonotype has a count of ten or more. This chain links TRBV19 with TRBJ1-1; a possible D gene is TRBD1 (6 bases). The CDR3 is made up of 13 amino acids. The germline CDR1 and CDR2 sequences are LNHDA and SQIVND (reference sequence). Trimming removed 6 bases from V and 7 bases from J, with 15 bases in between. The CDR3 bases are TGTGCCAGTAGGAACAGGGTTGCCGATGAAGCTTTCTTT. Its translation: CASRNRVADEAFF.

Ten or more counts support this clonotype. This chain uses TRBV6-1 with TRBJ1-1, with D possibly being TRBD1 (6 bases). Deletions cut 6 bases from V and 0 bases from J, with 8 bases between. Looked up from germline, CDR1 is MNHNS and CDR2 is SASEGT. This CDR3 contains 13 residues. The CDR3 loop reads CASRYRVNTEAFF. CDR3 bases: TGTGCCAGCAGATACAGGGTGAACACTGAAGCTTTCTTT.

Here the CDR3 DNA reads TGTGCCAGCAGCCAATTGTGGCAGGGGAAATACGAGCAGTACTTC. It codes for CASSQLWQGKYEQYF. The V call is TRBV16, the J call TRBJ2-7; D is possibly TRBD1 (6 bases). This CDR3 is 15 amino acids long. Trimming took off 1 base at V and 4 bases at J, with 14 bases between the two ends. Germline V gene lookup returns CDR1 KGHSY and CDR2 FQNENV.

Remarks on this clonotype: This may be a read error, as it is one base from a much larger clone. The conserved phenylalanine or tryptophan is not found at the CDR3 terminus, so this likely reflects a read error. CDR3 coding DNA: TGTGCCAGCAGTGACAGTAGGACCAAAAACATTCAGTACCTC. Protein sequence: CASSDSRTKNIQYL. V and J are TRBV7-9 and TRBJ2-4; a weak D match, TRBD1 (5 bases). CDR1 is SEHNR and CDR2 is FQNEAQ in the germline V gene (reference sequence). The ends were cut back, 6 bases at V and 2 bases at J, with 11 bases in the middle. The CDR3 sequence is 14 residues long.

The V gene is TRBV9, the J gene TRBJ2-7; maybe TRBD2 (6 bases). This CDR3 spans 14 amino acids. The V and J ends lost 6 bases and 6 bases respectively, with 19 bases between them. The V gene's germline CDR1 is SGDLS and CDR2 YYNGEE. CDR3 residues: CASTAEGGSVEQYF. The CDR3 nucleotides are TGTGCCAGCACGGCGGAGGGCGGCTCGGTCGAGCAGTACTTC. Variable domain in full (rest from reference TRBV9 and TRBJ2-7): DSGVTQTPKHLITATGQRVTLRCSPRSGDLSVYWYQQSLDQGLQFLIQYYNGEERAKGNILERFSAQQFPDLHSELNLSSLELGDSALYFCASTAEGGSVEQYFGPGTRLTVT.

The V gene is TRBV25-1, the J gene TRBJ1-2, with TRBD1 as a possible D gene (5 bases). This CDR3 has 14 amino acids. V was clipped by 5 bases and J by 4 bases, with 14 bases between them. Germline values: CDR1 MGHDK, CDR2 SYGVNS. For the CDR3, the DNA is TGTGCCAGCAGTATCGACTCAGGGAGCTATGGCTACACCTTC. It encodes CASSIDSGSYGYTF.

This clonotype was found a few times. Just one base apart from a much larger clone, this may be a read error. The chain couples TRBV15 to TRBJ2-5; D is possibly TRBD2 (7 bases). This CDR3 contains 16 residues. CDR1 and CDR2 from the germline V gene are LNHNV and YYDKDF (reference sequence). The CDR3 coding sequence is TGTGCCACCAGCAGAGGGGGGGGGGGCCTCCAAGGGACCCAGTACTTC. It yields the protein CATSRGGGGLQGTQYF.